The 2 T cell receptor beta chains below come from one sample, sequenced in a study of blood T cell repertoires in COVID-19. Using immunoSEQ multiplex PCR, the repertoire was profiled, and TCRdb retains in-frame clones only, with some absent. The table records 53,000 or so clones, around 90% of them present only once. The source material was peripheral blood. The receptors were gathered from a man older than 75 with acute or convalescent COVID-19.

The rearrangement links TRBV10-3 to TRBJ1-1; D is uncertain. Germline V CDR1 and CDR2: ENHRY, SYGVKD. V gave up 3 bases and J gave up 6 bases, with 8 bases separating them. CDR3 length: 12 residues. CDR3 loop: CAISDYRAEAFF. The DNA for the CDR3 is TGTGCCATCAGTGATTACCGCGCTGAAGCTTTCTTT.

CDR3 amino acids: CASSFGRSPDTQYF. CDR3 bases: TGTGCCAGCAGCTTCGGCAGGTCTCCAGATACGCAGTATTTT. This chain joins TRBV5-8 and TRBJ2-3; D unresolved. This CDR3 has 14 amino acids. The germline CDR1 and CDR2 sequences are SGHTS and YDEGEE. Deletions cut 2 bases from V and 4 bases from J, with 11 bases between.